This TCR beta chain was profiled in a study of CD8 T cells in ankylosing spondylitis. Notes on this clonotype: Its antigen is not known.

Looked up from germline, CDR1 is SGHTA and CDR2 is FQGNSA. Trimming cost V 2 bases and J 4 bases; bases outside gene matches: 7. The CDR3 length is 16 residues. Findings of the study overall: A TCR beta motif made of several highly homologous variants seemed typical of ankylosing spondylitis blood.

TCR beta libraries were made by quantitative 5'-RACE with molecular barcodes. TCRdb re-called the 5' RACE reads with MiXCR, one entry per CDR3 protein. The table shows about 300,000 distinct CDR3 sequences, with around 21% occurring only once. This sequence originates from a female donor with ankylosing spondylitis or in good health (not recorded which). Sequencing input: blood, either unsorted or a sorted T cell fraction (not recorded which). The chain is built from TRBV7-2 and TRBJ2-3; 9 nucleotides align to TRBD1. The CDR3 nucleotides read TGTGCCAGCAGCTTAATGGGGACAGGGAGGGCAGATACGCAGTATTTT. It translates to CASSLMGTGRADTQYF.